This T cell receptor beta chain was captured by sequencing in a study of shared clonotypes between healthy human individuals. This clone was observed once. Its antigen is as yet unknown. The CDR3 runs to 15 residues. The germline V and J ends were trimmed by 6 bases and 8 bases, with 20 bases remaining between them. Germline loops: CDR1 KGHSH, CDR2 LQKENI. Repertoires were generated with immunoSEQ multiplex PCR, while TCRdb's copy carries only in-frame clones and drops some. Of more than 2,000,000 clones listed, just over 90% are singletons. Whole-study results and caveats: Sampling covered blood only; tissue repertoires likely differ.

Sample: naive CD4+ T cells from PBMCs. The subset is: CD45RA+ positively selected. The source of this sequence is a man in his late teens or twenties in good health. Some clones in this sample may be carry-over from other donors' samples. The chain recombines TRBV18 with TRBJ2-1; D is perhaps TRBD2 (5 bases). Here the CDR3 DNA reads TGTGCCAGCTCTCTCCGCGCTAGCATGAGCGATGAGCAGTTCTTC. It is translated as CASSLRASMSDEQFF.